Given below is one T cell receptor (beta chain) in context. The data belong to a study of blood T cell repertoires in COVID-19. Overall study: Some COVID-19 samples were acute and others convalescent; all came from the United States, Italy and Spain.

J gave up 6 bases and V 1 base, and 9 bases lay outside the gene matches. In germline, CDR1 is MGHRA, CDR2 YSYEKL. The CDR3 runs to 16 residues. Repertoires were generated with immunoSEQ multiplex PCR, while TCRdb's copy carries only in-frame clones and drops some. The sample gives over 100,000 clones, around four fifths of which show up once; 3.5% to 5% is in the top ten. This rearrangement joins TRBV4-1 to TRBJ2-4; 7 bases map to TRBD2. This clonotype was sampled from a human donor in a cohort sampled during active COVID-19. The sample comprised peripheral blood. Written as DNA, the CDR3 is TGCGCCAGCAGCCAAGTATCGGCGGGGGACCCAAACATTCAGTACTTC. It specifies CASSQVSAGDPNIQYF.